The 4 T cell receptor beta chains given below trace back to one sample, sequenced in a study of T cells after yellow fever vaccination. Each CDR3 protein gets one entry after TCRdb re-called the 5' RACE reads with MiXCR. Of 500,000 to 650,000 distinct CDR3 sequences in the sample, around 16% were seen once. Sequenced here: PBMCs, sampled about 5 days after the first yellow fever vaccination. Source of these receptors: a man younger than 30 who received the YFV17D yellow fever vaccine.

This clonotype was found once. The chain recombines TRBV12-3 or TRBV12-4 with TRBJ1-4; TRBD1 agrees at 7 bases. This CDR3 is built from 14 residues. V lost 5 bases and J lost 4; bases outside the gene matches: 4. The CDR3 nucleotides read TGTGCCAGCAGTGAAACAGGGGATAATGAAAAACTGTTTTTT. This encodes CASSETGDNEKLFF.

This clonotype was picked up many times. The chain couples TRBV5-1 to TRBJ2-3; D may correspond to TRBD1 or TRBD2 (6 bases each). This CDR3 is built from 15 residues. Trimming removed 4 bases at V and 2 bases at J, with 14 bases between. CDR1 and CDR2 (germline): SGHRS, YFSETQ. DNA of the CDR3: TGCGCCAGCAGCCCGGGGGCAGGGTCCACAGATACGCAGTATTTT. Its translation: CASSPGAGSTDTQYF.

This clonotype was picked up a small number of times. The CDR3 coding sequence is TGTGCCAGCAGTCCCGGGACAGGGGCAACTGAGGAGCAGTACTTC. Encoded protein: CASSPGTGATEEQYF. This sequence joins TRBV12-3 or TRBV12-4 and TRBJ2-7; TRBD1 aligns across 10 bases. J was trimmed by 7 bases and V by 5 bases; bases with no gene match: 11. The CDR3 is 15 amino acids.

The sample holds a few counts of this clonotype. The gene calls are TRBV7-2 and TRBJ1-6; 10 positions match TRBD1. The germline V gene has CDR1 SGHTA and CDR2 FQGNSA. The CDR3 sequence is 16 residues long. V shed 8 bases and J 7 bases; nucleotides not matched to a gene: 11. The DNA of the CDR3 is TGTGCCAGCTCCCGCGCCGGGACAGGGGACAATTCACCCCTCCACTTT. Amino acids: CASSRAGTGDNSPLHF.